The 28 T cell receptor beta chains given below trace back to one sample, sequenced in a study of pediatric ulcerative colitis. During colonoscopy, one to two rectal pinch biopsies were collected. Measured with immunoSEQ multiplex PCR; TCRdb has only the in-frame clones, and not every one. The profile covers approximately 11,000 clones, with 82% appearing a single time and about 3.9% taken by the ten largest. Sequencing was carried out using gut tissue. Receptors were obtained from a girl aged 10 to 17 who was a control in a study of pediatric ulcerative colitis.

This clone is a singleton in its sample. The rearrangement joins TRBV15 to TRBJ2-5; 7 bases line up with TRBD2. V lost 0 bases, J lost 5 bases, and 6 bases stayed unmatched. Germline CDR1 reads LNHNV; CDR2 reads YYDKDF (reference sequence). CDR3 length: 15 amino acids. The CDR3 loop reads CATSRDPAGSETQYF. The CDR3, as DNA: TGTGCCACCAGCAGAGATCCAGCGGGATCGGAGACCCAGTACTTC.

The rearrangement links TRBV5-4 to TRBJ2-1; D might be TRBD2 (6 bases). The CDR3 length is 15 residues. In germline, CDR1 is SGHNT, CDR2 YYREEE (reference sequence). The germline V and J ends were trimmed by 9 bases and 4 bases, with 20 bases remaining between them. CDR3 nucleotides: TGTGCCACCACCTTTAGGTGGGACTCATACAATGAGCAGTTCTTC. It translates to CATTFRWDSYNEQFF. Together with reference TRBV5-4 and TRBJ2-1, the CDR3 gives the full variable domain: ETGVTQSPTHLIKTRGQQVTLRCSSQSGHNTVSWYQQALGQGPQFIFQYYREEENGRGNFPPRFSGLQFPNYSSELNVNALELDDSALYLCATTFRWDSYNEQFFGPGTRLTVL.

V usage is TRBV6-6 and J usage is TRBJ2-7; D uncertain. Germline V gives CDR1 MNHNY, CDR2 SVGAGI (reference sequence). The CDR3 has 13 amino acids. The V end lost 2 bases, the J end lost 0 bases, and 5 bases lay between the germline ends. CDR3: CASSYGVSYEQYF. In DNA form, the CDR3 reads TGTGCCAGCAGTTACGGGGTCTCCTACGAGCAGTACTTC.

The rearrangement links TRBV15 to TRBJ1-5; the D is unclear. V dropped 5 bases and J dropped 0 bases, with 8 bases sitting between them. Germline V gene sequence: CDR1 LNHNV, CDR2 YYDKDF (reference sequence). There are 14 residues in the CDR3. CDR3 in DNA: TGTGCCACCAGCCCCCCGTATAGCAATCAGCCCCAGCATTTT. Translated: CATSPPYSNQPQHF.

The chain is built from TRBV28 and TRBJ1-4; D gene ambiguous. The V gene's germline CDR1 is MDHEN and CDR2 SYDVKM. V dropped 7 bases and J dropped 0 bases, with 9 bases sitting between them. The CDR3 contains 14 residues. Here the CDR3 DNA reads TGTGCCAGCACCATAGATGCAACTAATGAAAAACTGTTTTTT. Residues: CASTIDATNEKLFF.

CDR3 coding DNA: TGTGCCTGGAGTGGGGGGGGACAGGTGGAAAATCAGCCCCAGCATTTT. Encoded protein: CAWSGGGQVENQPQHF. V and J are TRBV30 and TRBJ1-5, with 8 bases matching TRBD1. V was pared by 1 base and J by 4 bases, with 9 bases of the junction left unmatched. Germline-derived CDR1 and CDR2 are GTSNPN and SVGIG (reference sequence). CDR3 size: 16 residues.

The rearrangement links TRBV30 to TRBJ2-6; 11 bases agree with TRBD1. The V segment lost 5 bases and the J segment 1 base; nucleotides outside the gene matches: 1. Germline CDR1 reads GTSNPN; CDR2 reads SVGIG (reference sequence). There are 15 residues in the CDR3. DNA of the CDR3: TGTGCCTGGGGACAGGGGGCGTCTGGGGCCAACGTCCTGACTTTC. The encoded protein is CAWGQGASGANVLTF.

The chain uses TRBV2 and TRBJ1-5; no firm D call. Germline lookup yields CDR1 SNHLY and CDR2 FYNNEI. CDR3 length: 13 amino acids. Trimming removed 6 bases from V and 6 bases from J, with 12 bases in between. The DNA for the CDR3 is TGTGCCAGCAGAATAATAGAAGGTCAGCCCCAGCATTTT. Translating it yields CASRIIEGQPQHF.

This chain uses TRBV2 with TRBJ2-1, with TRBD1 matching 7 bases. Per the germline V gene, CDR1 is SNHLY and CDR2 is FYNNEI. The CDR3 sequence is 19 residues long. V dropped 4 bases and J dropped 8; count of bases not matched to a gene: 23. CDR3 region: CASSGVLIRDSPLGDEQFF. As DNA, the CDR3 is TGTGCCAGCAGTGGGGTTCTAATTAGGGACAGTCCCCTCGGCGATGAGCAGTTCTTC.

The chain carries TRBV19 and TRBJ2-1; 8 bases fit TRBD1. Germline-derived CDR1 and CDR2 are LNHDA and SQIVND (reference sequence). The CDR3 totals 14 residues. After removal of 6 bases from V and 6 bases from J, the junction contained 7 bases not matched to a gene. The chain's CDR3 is CASRQQGVGNEQFF. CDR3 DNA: TGTGCCAGTAGGCAACAGGGGGTGGGCAATGAGCAGTTCTTC.

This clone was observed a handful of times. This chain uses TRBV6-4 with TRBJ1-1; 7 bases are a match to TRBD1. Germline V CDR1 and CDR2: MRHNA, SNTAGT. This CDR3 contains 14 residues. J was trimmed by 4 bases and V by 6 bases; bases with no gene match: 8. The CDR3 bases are TGTGCCAGCAGCGTTGACAGGGAGAGCACTGAAGCTTTCTTT. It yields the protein CASSVDRESTEAFF.

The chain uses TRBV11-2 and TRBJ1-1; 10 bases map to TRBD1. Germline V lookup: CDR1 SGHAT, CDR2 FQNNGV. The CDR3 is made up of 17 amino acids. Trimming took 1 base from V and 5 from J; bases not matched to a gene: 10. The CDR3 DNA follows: TGTGCCAGCAGCTTAGGGGGGTGGGACAGGGGAGGTACTGAAGCTTTCTTT. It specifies CASSLGGWDRGGTEAFF.

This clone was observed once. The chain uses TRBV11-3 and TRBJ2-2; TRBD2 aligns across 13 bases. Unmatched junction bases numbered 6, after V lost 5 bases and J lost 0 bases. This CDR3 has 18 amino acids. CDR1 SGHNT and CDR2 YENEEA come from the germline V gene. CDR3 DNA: TGTGCCAGCAGCCCGGGACTAGCGGGAAACGCGAACACCGGGGAGCTGTTTTTT. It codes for CASSPGLAGNANTGELFF.

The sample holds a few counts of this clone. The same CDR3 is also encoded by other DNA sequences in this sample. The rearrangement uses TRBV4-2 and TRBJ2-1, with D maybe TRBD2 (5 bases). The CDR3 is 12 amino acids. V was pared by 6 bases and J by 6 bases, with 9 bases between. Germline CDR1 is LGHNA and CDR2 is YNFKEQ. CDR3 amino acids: CASSHLANEQFF. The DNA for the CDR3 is TGTGCCAGCAGTCACCTAGCCAATGAGCAGTTCTTC.

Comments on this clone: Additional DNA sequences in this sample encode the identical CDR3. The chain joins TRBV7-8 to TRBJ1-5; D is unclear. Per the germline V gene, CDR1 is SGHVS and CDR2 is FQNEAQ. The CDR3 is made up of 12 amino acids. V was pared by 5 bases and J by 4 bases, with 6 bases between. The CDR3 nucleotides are TGTGCCAGCAGCCCTACGAATCAGCCCCAGCATTTT. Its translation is CASSPTNQPQHF.

The CDR3 is CASSPFLATGRETQYF. The CDR3, as DNA: TGTGCCAGCAGCCCCTTTCTAGCGACAGGTCGAGAGACCCAGTACTTC. The chain recombines TRBV11-2 with TRBJ2-5, with D perhaps being TRBD1 or TRBD2 (6 bases each). The germline CDR1 and CDR2 sequences are SGHAT and FQNNGV. The CDR3 extends over 16 amino acids. The V end was cut by 5 bases, the J end by 4 bases, with 20 bases between.

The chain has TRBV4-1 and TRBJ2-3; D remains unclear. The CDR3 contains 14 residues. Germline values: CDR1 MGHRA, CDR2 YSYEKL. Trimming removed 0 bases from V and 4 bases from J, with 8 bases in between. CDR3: CASSQDGDADTQYF. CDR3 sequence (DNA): TGCGCCAGCAGCCAAGATGGGGATGCAGATACGCAGTATTTT.

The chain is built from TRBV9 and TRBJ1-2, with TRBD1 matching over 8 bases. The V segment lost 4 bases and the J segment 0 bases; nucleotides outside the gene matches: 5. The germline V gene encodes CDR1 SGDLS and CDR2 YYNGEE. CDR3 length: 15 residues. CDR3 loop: CASSPKDRANYGYTF. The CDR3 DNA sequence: TGTGCCAGCAGCCCTAAGGACAGGGCTAACTATGGCTACACCTTC.

The CDR3 DNA follows: TGTGCCATCCTACAGGGCTACGAGCAGTACTTC. As protein: CAILQGYEQYF. This chain uses TRBV10-3 with TRBJ2-7; tentatively, D is TRBD1 (6 bases). This CDR3 spans 11 amino acids. The V gene lost 8 bases and the J gene lost 3 bases, with 8 bases spanning the gap. The germline V gene has CDR1 ENHRY and CDR2 SYGVKD.

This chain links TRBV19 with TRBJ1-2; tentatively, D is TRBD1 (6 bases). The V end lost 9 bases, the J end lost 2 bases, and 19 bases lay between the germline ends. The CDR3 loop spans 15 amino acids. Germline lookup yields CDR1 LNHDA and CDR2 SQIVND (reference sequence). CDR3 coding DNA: TGTGCCAGCTCACAGGGAAAGGAAGACAACTATGGCTACACCTTC. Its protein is CASSQGKEDNYGYTF.

The CDR3 nucleotides read TGTGCAAGTCGCTTATTACCGGGACAGCTCACAGATACGCAGTATTTT. Its translation is CASRLLPGQLTDTQYF. The chain has TRBV12-2 and TRBJ2-3; the D call TRBD1 from the table was never checked on the DNA. TRBV12-2 is annotated as a pseudogene. The CDR3 runs to 16 residues.

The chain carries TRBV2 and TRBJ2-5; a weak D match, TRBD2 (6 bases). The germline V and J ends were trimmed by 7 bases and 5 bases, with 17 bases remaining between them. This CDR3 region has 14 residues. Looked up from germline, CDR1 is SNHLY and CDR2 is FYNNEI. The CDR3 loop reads CASMGGWRFETQYF. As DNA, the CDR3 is TGTGCCAGCATGGGGGGATGGAGGTTTGAGACCCAGTACTTC.

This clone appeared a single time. Here the CDR3 reads CASSPDYDYEQYF. CDR3 in DNA: TGCGCCAGCAGCCCGGACTACGATTACGAGCAGTACTTC. This chain joins TRBV5-1 and TRBJ2-7; D is perhaps TRBD2 (6 bases). With 4 bases removed from V and 4 bases from J, the gap between germline ends came to 12 bases. In germline, CDR1 is SGHRS, CDR2 YFSETQ. The CDR3 is made up of 13 amino acids.

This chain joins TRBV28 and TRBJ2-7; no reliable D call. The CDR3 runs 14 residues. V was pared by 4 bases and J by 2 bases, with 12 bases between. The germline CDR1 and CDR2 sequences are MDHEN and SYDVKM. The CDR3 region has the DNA TGTGCCAGCAGTTCTACCCTTGGAACCTACGAGCAGTACTTC. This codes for CASSSTLGTYEQYF.

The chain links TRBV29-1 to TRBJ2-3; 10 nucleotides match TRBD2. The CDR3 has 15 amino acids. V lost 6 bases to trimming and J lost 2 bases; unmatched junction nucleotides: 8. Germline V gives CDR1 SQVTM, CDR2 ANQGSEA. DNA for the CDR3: TGCAGCGTGGATGGACTAGCGGAGACCACAGATACGCAGTATTTT. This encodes CSVDGLAETTDTQYF.

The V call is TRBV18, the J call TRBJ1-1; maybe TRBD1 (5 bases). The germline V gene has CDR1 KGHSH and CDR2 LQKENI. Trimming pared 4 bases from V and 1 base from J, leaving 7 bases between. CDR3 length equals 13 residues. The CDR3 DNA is TGTGCCAGCTCACAAGGGACGAACACTGAAGCTTTCTTT. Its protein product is CASSQGTNTEAFF.

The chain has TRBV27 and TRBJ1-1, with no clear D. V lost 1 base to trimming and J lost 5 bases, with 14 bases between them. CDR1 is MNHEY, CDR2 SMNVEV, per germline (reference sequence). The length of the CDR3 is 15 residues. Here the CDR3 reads CASSLLDAGWTEAFF. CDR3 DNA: TGTGCCAGCAGTTTATTAGATGCGGGTTGGACTGAAGCTTTCTTT.

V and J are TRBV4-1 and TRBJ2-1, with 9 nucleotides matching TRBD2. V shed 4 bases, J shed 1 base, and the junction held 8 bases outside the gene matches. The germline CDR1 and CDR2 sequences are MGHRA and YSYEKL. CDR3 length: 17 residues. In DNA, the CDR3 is TGCGCCAGCAGCCGGGGGGGGCTAGCGGGGTCCTACAATGAGCAGTTCTTC. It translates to CASSRGGLAGSYNEQFF.